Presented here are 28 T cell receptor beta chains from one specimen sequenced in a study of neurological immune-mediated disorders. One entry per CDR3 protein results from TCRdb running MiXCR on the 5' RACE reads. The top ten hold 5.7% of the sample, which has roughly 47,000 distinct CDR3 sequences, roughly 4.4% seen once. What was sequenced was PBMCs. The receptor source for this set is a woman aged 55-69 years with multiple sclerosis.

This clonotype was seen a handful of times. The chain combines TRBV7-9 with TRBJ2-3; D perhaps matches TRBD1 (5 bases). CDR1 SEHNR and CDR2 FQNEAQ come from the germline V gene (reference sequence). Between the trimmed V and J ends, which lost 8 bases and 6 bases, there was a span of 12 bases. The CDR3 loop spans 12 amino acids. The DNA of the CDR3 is TGTGCCAGCGGACACCAAATGGATACGCAGTATTTT. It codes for CASGHQMDTQYF.

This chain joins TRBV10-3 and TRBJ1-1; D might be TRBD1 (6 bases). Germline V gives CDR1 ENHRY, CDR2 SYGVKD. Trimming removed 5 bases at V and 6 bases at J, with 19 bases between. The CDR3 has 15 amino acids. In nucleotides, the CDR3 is TGTGCCATCAGTCAGTTGGGGGCCGGGGTAGCTGAAGCTTTCTTT. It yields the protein CAISQLGAGVAEAFF.

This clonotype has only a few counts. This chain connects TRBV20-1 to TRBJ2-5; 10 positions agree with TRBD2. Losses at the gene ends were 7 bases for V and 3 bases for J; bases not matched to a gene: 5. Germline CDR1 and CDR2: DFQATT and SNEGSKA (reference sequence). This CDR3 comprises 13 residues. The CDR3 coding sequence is TGCAGTGGTCTAGCGGGAGAGAAAGAGACCCAGTACTTC. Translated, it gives CSGLAGEKETQYF.

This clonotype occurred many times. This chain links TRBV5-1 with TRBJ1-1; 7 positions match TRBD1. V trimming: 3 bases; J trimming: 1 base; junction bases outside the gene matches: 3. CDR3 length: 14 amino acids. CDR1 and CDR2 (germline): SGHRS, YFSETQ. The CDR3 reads CASSSGQPNTEAFF. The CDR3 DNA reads TGCGCCAGCAGCTCGGGACAGCCGAACACTGAAGCTTTCTTT.

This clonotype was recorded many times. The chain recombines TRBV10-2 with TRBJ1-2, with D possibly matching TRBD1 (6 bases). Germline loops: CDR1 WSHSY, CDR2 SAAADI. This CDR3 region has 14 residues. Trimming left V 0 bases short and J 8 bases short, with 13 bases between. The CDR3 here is CASSESGKGGGYTF. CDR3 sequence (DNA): TGCGCCAGCAGTGAGTCCGGAAAAGGGGGAGGCTACACCTTC.

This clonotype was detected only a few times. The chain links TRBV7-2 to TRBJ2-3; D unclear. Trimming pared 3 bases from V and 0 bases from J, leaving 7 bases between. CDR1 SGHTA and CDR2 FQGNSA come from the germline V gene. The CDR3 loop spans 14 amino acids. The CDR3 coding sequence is TGTGCCAGCAGCTTTTCCACTAGCACAGATACGCAGTATTTT. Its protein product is CASSFSTSTDTQYF.

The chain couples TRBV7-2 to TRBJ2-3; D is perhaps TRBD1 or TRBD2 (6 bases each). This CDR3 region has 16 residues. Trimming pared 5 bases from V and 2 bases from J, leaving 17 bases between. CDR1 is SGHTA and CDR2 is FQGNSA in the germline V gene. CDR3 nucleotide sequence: TGTGCCAGCAGCCTGGAATCGGGGGCGGTCACAGATACGCAGTATTTT. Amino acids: CASSLESGAVTDTQYF.

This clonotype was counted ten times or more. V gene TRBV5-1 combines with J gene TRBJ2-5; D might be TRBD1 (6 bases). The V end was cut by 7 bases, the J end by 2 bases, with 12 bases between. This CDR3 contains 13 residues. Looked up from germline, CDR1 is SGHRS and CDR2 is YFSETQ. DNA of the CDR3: TGCGCCAGCTCCATAGACAGGCAAGAGACCCAGTACTTC. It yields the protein CASSIDRQETQYF.

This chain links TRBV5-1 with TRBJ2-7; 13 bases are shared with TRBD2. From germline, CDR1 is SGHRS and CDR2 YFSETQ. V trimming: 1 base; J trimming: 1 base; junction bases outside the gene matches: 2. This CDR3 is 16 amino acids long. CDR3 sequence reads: CASSLRGLAGSYEQYF. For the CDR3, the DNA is TGCGCCAGCAGCTTGAGGGGACTAGCGGGGTCCTACGAGCAGTACTTC. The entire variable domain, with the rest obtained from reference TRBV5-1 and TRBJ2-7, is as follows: KAGVTQTPRYLIKTRGQQVTLSCSPISGHRSVSWYQQTPGQGLQFLFEYFSETQRNKGNFPGRFSGRQFSNSRSEMNVSTLELGDSALYLCASSLRGLAGSYEQYFGPGTRLTVT.

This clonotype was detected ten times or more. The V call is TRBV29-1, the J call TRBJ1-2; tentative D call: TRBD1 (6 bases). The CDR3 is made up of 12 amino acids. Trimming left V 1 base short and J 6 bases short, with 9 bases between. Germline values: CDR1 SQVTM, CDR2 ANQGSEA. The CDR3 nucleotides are TGCAGCGTTGAAGCGCCAGGGGATGGCTACACCTTC. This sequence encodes CSVEAPGDGYTF.

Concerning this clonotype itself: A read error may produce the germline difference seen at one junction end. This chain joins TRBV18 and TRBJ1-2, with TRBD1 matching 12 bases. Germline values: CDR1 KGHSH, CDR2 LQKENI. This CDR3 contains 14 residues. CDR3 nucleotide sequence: TGTGTCAGCTCACCAAGGGACAGGGGGCTCGGCTACACCTTC. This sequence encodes CVSSPRDRGLGYTF.

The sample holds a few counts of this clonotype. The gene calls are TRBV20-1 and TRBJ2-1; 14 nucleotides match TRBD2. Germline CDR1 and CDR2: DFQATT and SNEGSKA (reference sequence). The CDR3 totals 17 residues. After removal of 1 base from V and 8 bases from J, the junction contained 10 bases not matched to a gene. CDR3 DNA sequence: TGCAGTGCTAGAGGGGGGACTAGCGGGAGAATTGATGATGAGCAGTTCTTC. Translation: CSARGGTSGRIDDEQFF.

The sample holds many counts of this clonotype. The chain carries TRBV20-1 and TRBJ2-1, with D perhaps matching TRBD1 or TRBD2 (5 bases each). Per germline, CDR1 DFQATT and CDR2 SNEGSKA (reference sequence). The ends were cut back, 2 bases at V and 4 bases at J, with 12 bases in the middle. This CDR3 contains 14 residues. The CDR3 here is CSARPRDRYNEQFF. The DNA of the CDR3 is TGCAGTGCTAGACCTCGGGACCGATACAATGAGCAGTTCTTC.

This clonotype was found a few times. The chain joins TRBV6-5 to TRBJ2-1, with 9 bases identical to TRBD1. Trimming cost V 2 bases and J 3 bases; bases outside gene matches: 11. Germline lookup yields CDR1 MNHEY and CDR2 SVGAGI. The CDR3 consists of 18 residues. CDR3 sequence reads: CASSYRAAGQGNYNEQFF. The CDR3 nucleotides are TGTGCCAGCAGTTACCGGGCCGCGGGACAGGGAAACTACAATGAGCAGTTCTTC.

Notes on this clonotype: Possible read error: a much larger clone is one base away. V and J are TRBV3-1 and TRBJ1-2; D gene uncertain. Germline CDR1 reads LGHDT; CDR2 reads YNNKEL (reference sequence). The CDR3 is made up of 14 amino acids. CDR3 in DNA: TGTGCCAACAGCCAAGAGCTGGGGAGTGGTGGCTACACCTTC. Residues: CANSQELGSGGYTF. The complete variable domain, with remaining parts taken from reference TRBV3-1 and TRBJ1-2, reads DTAVSQTPKYLVTQMGNDKSIKCEQNLGHDTMYWYKQDSKKFLKIMFSYNNKELIINETVPNRFSPKSPDKAHLNLHINSLELGDSAVYFCANSQELGSGGYTFGSGTRLTVV.

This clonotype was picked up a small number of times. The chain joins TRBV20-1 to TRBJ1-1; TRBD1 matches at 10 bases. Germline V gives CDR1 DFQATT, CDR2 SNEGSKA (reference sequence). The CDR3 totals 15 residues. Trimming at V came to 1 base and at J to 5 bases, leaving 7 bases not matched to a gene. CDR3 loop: CSARATGGWDTEAFF. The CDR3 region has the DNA TGCAGTGCTAGAGCGACAGGGGGCTGGGATACTGAAGCTTTCTTT.

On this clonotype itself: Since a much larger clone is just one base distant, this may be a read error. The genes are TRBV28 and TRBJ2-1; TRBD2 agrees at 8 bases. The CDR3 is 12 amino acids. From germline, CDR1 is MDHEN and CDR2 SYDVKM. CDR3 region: CVSSLQRGKQFF. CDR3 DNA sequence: TGTGTCAGCAGTTTACAGCGGGGGAAGCAGTTCTTC.

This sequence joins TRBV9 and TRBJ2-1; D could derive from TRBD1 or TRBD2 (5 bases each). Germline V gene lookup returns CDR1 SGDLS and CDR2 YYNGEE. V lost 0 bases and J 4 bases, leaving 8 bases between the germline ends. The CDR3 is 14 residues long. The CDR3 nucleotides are TGTGCCAGCAGCGTAGGAGGGGCTTACAATGAGCAGTTCTTC. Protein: CASSVGGAYNEQFF. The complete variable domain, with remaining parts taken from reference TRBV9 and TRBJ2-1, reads DSGVTQTPKHLITATGQRVTLRCSPRSGDLSVYWYQQSLDQGLQFLIQYYNGEERAKGNILERFSAQQFPDLHSELNLSSLELGDSALYFCASSVGGAYNEQFFGPGTRLTVL.

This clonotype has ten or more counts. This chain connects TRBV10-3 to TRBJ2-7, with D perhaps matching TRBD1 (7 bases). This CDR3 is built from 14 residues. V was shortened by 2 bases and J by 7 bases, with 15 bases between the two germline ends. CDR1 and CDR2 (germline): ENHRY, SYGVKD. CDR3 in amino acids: CAISETGEVREQYF. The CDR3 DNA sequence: TGTGCCATCAGTGAGACAGGGGAGGTTCGGGAGCAGTACTTC.

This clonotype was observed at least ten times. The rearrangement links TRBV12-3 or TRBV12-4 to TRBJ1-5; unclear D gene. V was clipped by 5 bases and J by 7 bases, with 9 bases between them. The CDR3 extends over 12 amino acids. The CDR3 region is CASSERRQPQHF. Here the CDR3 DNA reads TGTGCCAGCAGTGAGAGGAGGCAGCCCCAGCATTTT.

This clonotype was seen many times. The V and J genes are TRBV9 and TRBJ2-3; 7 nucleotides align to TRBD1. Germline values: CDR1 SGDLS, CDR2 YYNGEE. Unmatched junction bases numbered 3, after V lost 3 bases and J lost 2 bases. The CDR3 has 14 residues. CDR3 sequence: CASSGDRDTDTQYF. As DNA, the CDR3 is TGTGCCAGCAGCGGCGACAGGGACACAGATACGCAGTATTTT.

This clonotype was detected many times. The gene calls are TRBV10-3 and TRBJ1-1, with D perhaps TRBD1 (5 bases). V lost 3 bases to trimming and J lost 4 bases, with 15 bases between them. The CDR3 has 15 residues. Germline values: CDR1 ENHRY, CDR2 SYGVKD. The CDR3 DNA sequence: TGTGCCATCAGTGAACAGGTCTCTGCCGGCACTGAAGCTTTCTTT. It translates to CAISEQVSAGTEAFF.

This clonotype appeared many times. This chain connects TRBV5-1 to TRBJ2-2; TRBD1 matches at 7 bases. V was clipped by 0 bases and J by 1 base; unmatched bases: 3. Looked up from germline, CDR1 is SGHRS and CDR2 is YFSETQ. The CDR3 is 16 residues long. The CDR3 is CASSLVTGLNTGELFF. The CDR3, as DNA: TGCGCCAGCAGCTTGGTGACAGGGTTGAACACCGGGGAGCTGTTTTTT.

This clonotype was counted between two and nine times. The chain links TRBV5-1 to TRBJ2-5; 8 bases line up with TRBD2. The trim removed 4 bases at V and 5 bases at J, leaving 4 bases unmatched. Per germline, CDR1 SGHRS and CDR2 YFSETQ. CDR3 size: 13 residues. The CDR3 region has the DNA TGCGCCAGCAGCCCCGGGGGGGCCGAGACCCAGTACTTC. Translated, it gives CASSPGGAETQYF. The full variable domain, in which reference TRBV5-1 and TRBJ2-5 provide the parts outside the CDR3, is KAGVTQTPRYLIKTRGQQVTLSCSPISGHRSVSWYQQTPGQGLQFLFEYFSETQRNKGNFPGRFSGRQFSNSRSEMNVSTLELGDSALYLCASSPGGAETQYFGPGTRLLVL.

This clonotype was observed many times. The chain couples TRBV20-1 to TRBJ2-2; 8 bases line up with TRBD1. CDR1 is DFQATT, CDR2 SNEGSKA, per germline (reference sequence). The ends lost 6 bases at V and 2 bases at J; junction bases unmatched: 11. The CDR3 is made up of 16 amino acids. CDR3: CSALAGGWVNTGELFF. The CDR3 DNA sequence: TGCAGTGCCCTTGCAGGGGGCTGGGTTAACACCGGGGAGCTGTTTTTT.

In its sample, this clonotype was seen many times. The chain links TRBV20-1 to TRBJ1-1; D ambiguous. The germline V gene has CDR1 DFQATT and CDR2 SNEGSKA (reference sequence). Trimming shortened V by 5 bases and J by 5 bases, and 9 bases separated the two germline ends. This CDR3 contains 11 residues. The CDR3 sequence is CSAPQRTEAFF. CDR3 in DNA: TGCAGTGCTCCCCAGCGGACTGAAGCTTTCTTT.

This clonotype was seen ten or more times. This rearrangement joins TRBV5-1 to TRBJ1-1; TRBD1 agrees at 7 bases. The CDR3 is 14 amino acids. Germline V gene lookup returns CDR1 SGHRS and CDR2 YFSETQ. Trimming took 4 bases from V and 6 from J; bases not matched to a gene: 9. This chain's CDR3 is CASSGEGAGPEAFF. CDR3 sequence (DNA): TGCGCCAGCAGCGGAGAGGGGGCTGGGCCTGAAGCTTTCTTT. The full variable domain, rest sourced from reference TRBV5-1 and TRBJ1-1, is KAGVTQTPRYLIKTRGQQVTLSCSPISGHRSVSWYQQTPGQGLQFLFEYFSETQRNKGNFPGRFSGRQFSNSRSEMNVSTLELGDSALYLCASSGEGAGPEAFFGQGTRLTVV.

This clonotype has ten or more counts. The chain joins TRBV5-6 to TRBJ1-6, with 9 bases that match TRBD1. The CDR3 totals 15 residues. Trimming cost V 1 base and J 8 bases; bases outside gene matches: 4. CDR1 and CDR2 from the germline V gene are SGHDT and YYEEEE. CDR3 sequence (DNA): TGTGCCAGCAGCTTGTCCGGGACAGGGTATTCACCCCTCCACTTT. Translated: CASSLSGTGYSPLHF.